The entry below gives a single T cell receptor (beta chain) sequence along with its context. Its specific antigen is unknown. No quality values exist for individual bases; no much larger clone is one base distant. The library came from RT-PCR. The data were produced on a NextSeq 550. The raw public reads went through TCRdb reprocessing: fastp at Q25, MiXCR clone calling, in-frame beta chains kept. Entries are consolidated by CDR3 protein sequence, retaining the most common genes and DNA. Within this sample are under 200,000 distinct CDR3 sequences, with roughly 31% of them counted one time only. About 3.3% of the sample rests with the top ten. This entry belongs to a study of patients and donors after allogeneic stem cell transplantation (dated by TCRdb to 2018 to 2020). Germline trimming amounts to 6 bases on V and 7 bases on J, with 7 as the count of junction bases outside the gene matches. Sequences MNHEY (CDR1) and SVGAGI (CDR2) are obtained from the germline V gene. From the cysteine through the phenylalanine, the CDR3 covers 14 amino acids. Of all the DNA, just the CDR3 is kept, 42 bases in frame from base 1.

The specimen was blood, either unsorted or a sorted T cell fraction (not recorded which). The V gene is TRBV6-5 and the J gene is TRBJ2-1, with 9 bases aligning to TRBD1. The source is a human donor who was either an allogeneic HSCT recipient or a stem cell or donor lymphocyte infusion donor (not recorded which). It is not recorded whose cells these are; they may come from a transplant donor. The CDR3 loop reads CASSLGTGLNEQFF. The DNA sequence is TGTGCCAGCAGCCTAGGGACAGGGCTGAATGAGCAGTTCTTC.